The clone carrying this TCR beta chain has just one count. Deletions cut 1 base from V and 2 bases from J, with 6 bases between. Germline assignment: CDR1 LGHNA and CDR2 YSLEER. CDR3 length equals 15 residues. Enrolled through a virtual design, the participants were between 18 and 89 years of age and came from fewer than 30 US areas. A COVID-19 case was met by exposed participants within 2 weeks before study entry. Original data processing: The authors estimated nucleated cell counts from reference gene primer amplification. Assay used: immunoSEQ multiplex PCR; TCRdb lists only in-frame clones, some missing. Clone size and the V and J calls come from that table; the DNA yielded D and trimming. The sample contains about 250,000 clones, roughly 80% of which appear only once. The entry originates in a study of blood T cell repertoires in COVID-19.

This chain joins TRBV4-3 and TRBJ2-6; maybe TRBD2 (6 bases). Sequenced material: PBMCs or T cells enriched from blood (not recorded which). This sequence originates from a woman in her 40s who had been exposed to COVID-19. DNA of the CDR3: TGCGCCAGCAGCCAAGGCGGGACTGGGGCCAACGTCCTGACTTTC. Translating it yields CASSQGGTGANVLTF.